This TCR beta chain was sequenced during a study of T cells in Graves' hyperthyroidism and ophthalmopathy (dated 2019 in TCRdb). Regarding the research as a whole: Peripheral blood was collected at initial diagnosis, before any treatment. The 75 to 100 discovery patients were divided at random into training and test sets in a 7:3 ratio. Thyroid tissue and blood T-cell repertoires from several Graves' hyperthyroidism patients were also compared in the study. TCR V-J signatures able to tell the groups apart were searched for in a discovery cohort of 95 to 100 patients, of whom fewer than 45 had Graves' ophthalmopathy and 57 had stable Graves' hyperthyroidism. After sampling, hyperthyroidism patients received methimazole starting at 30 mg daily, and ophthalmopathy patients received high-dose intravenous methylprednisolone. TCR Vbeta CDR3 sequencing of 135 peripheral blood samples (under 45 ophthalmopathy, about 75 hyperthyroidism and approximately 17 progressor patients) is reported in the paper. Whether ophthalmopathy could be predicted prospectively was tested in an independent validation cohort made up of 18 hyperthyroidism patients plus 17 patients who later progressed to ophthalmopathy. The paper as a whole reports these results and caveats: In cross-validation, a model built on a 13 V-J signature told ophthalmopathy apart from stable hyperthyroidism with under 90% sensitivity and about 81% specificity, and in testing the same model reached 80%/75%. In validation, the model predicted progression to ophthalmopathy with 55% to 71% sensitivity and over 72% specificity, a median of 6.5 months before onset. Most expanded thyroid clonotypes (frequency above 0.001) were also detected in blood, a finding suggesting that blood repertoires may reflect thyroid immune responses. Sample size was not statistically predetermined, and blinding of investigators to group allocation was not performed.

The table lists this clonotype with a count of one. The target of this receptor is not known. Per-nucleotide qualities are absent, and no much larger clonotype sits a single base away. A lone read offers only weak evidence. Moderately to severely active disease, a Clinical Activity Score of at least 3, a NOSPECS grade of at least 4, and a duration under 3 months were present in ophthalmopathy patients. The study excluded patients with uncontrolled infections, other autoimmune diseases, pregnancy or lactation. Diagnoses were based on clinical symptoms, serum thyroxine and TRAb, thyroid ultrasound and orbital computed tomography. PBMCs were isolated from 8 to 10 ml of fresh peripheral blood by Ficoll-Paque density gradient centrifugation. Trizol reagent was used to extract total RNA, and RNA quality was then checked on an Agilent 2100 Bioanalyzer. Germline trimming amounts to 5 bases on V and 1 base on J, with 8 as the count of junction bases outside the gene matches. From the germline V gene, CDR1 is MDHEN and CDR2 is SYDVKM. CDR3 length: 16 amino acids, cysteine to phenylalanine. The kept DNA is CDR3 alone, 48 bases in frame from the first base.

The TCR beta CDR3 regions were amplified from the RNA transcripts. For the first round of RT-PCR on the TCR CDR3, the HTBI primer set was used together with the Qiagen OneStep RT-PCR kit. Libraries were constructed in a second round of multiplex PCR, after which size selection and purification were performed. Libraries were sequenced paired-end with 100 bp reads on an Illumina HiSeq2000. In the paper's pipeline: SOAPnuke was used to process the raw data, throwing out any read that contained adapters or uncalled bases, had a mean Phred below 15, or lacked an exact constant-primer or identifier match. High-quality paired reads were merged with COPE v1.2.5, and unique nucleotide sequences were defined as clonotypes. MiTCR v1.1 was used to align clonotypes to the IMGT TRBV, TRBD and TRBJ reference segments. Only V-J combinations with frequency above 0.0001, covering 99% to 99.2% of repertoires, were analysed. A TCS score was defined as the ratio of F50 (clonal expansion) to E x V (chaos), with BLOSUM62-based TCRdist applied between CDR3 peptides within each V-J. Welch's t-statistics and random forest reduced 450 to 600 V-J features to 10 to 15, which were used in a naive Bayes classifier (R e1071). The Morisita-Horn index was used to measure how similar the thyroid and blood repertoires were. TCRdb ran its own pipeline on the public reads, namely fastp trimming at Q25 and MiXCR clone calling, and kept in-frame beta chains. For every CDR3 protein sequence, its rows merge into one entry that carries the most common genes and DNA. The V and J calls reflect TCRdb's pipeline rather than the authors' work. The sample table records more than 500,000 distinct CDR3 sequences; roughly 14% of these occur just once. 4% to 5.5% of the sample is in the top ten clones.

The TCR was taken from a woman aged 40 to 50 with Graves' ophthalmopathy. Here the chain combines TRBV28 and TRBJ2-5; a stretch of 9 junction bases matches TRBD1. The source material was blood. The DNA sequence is TGTGCCAGCAGTACCTTGACAGGGGGACCCCAAGAGACCCAGTACTTC. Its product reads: CASSTLTGGPQETQYF.